This TCR beta chain stems from a study of T cells in tumors after PD-1 blockade. Study as a whole: No patient had prior checkpoint blockade, systemic immunosuppression, or radiotherapy within 4 weeks. Peripheral blood samples averaged 36,536 unique clonotypes and roughly 110,000 templates. Treatment was either pembrolizumab 200 mg every 3 weeks or cemiplimab 350 mg every 2 weeks.

Assay used: immunoSEQ multiplex PCR; TCRdb lists only in-frame clones, some missing. The sample has more than 40,000 clones; about 84% are singletons. The CDR3 has 19 residues. Input was about 600 ng to 6,004 ng of genomic DNA from tumor or blood. This TCR came from a human donor with basal cell carcinoma. The chain carries TRBV12-1 and TRBJ2-1. TRBV12-1 is listed as a pseudogene. This sample comprised PBMCs, obtained before anti-PD-1 treatment. The CDR3 loop reads CASSPRRRERLLTGNEQFF. The CDR3 DNA reads as TGTGCCAGCAGCCCCAGGCGCAGGGAGCGACTACTAACCGGCAATGAGCAGTTCTTC.